What follows are 30 T cell receptor beta chains derived from one specimen sequenced in a study of T-cell memory formation after mild COVID-19. In TCRdb, the 5' RACE reads were re-called with MiXCR into one record per CDR3 protein. The sample yields fewer than 550,000 distinct CDR3 sequences, around 19% seen once. The sample taken for sequencing was PBMCs or a T cell subset sorted from them (not recorded which). All receptors derive from an adult woman who had mild COVID-19 (a few samples of this study predate the infection). Cell type and time point are not known.

CDR3 in amino acids: CASSLHRDRERDTQYF. Written as DNA, the CDR3 is TGTGCCAGCTCCCTCCACCGGGACAGGGAGCGGGATACGCAGTATTTT. V gene TRBV18 combines with J gene TRBJ2-3; 9 bases are shared with TRBD1. Germline V CDR1 and CDR2: KGHSH, LQKENI. The CDR3 has 16 amino acids. Unmatched junction bases numbered 13, after V lost 6 bases and J lost 6 bases.

The rearrangement joins TRBV6-2 or TRBV6-3 to TRBJ1-1; D is ambiguous. The CDR3 covers 11 residues. V lost 8 bases and J lost 4, with 8 bases in between. Germline V gene data show CDR1 as MNHEY and CDR2 as SVGEGT. CDR3 in amino acids: CASRESTEAFF. The CDR3 nucleotides are TGTGCCAGCCGGGAGTCCACTGAAGCTTTCTTT.

The J gene is TRBJ2-5, the V gene TRBV6-1; D is possibly TRBD2 (5 bases). The CDR3 has 14 amino acids. The V end lost 0 bases, the J end lost 7 bases, and 12 bases lay between the germline ends. Germline V CDR1 and CDR2: MNHNS, SASEGT. Here the CDR3 reads CASSEALAGGTQYF. In nucleotides, the CDR3 is TGTGCCAGCAGTGAAGCGCTAGCAGGAGGGACCCAGTACTTC.

This clonotype has more than one count but fewer than ten. The V and J genes are TRBV7-9 and TRBJ1-3, with 12 nucleotides matching TRBD1. CDR1 and CDR2 from the germline V gene are SEHNR and FQNEAQ (reference sequence). This CDR3 has 15 amino acids. After removal of 5 bases from V and 8 bases from J, the junction contained 7 bases not matched to a gene. CDR3 in amino acids: CASSPGTGGLDTIYF. CDR3 DNA sequence: TGTGCCAGCAGCCCCGGGACAGGGGGCTTGGACACCATATATTTT.

This clonotype was picked up one time. The rearrangement uses TRBV30 and TRBJ1-1; D might be TRBD1 (6 bases). V lost 2 bases and J 5 bases, leaving 15 bases between the germline ends. The CDR3 consists of 14 residues. CDR1 and CDR2 (germline): GTSNPN, SVGIG (reference sequence). CDR3 in amino acids: CAWSLSRGGTEAFF. In DNA, the CDR3 is TGTGCCTGGAGTCTAAGCAGGGGCGGAACTGAAGCTTTCTTT.

The chain uses TRBV6-5 and TRBJ1-6, with 10 nucleotides matching TRBD1. Germline V CDR1 and CDR2: MNHEY, SVGAGI. Unmatched junction bases numbered 3, after V lost 6 bases and J lost 7 bases. CDR3 length equals 14 residues. The CDR3 is CASRGQGTNSPLHF. The CDR3 nucleotides are TGTGCCAGCAGGGGACAGGGGACAAATTCACCCCTCCACTTT.

CDR3 bases: TGCGCCAGCAGCTTTACGGCGGGCCAGCCTAACTACGAGCAGTACTTC. Translation: CASSFTAGQPNYEQYF. This rearrangement joins TRBV5-1 to TRBJ2-7; maybe TRBD2 (5 bases). The length of the CDR3 is 16 residues. V lost 2 bases, J lost 3 bases, and 18 bases lay in between. CDR1 is SGHRS, CDR2 YFSETQ, per germline.

The rearrangement links TRBV12-5 to TRBJ2-7, with D unclear. CDR3 length equals 12 residues. The V gene's germline CDR1 is LGHNT and CDR2 FRNRAP. Trimming removed 7 bases at V and 2 bases at J, with 9 bases between. CDR3 nucleotides: TGTGCTAGTGCGGATCTAACCTACGAGCAGTACTTC. This sequence encodes CASADLTYEQYF.

This chain uses TRBV12-3 or TRBV12-4 with TRBJ1-1; D unclear. The CDR3 is made up of 16 amino acids. Deletions cut 3 bases from V and 1 base from J, with 15 bases between. The CDR3: CASSLSVPPENTEAFF. The CDR3 nucleotides read TGTGCCAGCAGTTTGTCGGTCCCCCCGGAGAACACTGAAGCTTTCTTT.

The V and J genes are TRBV12-3 or TRBV12-4 and TRBJ2-2, with 8 bases fitting TRBD1. The V gene end was trimmed by 6 bases and the J gene end by 5 bases; junction bases not matched to a gene: 8. The CDR3 spans 15 residues. The chain's CDR3 is CASRGGQGATGELFF. The DNA for the CDR3 is TGTGCCAGCAGAGGAGGACAGGGAGCGACCGGGGAGCTGTTTTTT.

This rearrangement joins TRBV3-1 to TRBJ2-1; 8 nucleotides line up with TRBD1. This CDR3 contains 16 residues. Germline-derived CDR1 and CDR2 are LGHDT and YNNKEL (reference sequence). J was trimmed by 7 bases and V by 8 bases; bases with no gene match: 16. The CDR3 spells CASAGDQGALLNEQFF. The DNA of the CDR3 is TGTGCCAGCGCGGGCGACCAGGGGGCTTTGTTGAATGAGCAGTTCTTC.

Only a few counts were recorded for this clonotype. This chain joins TRBV18 and TRBJ1-6, with 9 bases that match TRBD1. CDR3 length equals 15 residues. V gave up 3 bases and J gave up 9 bases; unmatched junction bases: 6. Germline-derived CDR1 and CDR2 are KGHSH and LQKENI. CDR3 bases: TGTGCCAGCTCACCCGGGACAGGGTCCGGTTCACCCCTCCACTTT. It codes for CASSPGTGSGSPLHF.

J is TRBJ2-2 and V is TRBV12-3 or TRBV12-4; 10 nucleotides line up with TRBD1. The CDR3 length is 15 residues. With 3 bases clipped from V and 6 bases from J, the junction kept 4 bases outside the gene matches. CDR3 in DNA: TGTGCCAGCAGTTTTCGGGACAGGGGACCCGGGGAGCTGTTTTTT. Translating it yields CASSFRDRGPGELFF.

The chain recombines TRBV29-1 with TRBJ1-4, with 8 bases aligning to TRBD1. The trim removed 5 bases at V and 8 bases at J, leaving 10 bases unmatched. The CDR3 totals 14 residues. The germline V gene encodes CDR1 SQVTM and CDR2 ANQGSEA. CDR3 sequence: CSVSRGREKEKLFF. The CDR3 DNA is TGCAGCGTTTCCAGGGGGCGCGAGAAGGAAAAACTGTTTTTT.

The rearrangement uses TRBV7-8 and TRBJ1-1, with D maybe TRBD1 (6 bases). The CDR3 contains 13 residues. Germline V gene data show CDR1 as SGHVS and CDR2 as FQNEAQ. The V and J ends lost 5 bases and 4 bases respectively, with 11 bases between them. The CDR3 nucleotides read TGTGCCAGCAGCCAGGGGCTAGGCACTGAAGCTTTCTTT. This gives the protein CASSQGLGTEAFF.

This chain joins TRBV5-1 and TRBJ2-3; 8 nucleotides match TRBD2. The V gene end was trimmed by 4 bases and the J gene end by 3 bases; junction bases not matched to a gene: 10. This CDR3 has 16 residues. From germline, CDR1 is SGHRS and CDR2 YFSETQ. The CDR3 sequence: CASSGGRLAWTDTQYF. As DNA, the CDR3 is TGCGCCAGCAGCGGTGGTCGACTAGCGTGGACAGATACGCAGTATTTT.

This clonotype has more than one count but fewer than ten. This chain links TRBV7-9 with TRBJ2-1; D ambiguous. Germline V gene lookup returns CDR1 SEHNR and CDR2 FQNEAQ (reference sequence). CDR3 size: 16 residues. V gave up 4 bases and J gave up 0 bases, with 13 bases separating them. CDR3: CASSSLGKSSYNEQFF. CDR3 nucleotides: TGTGCCAGCAGCTCACTTGGGAAGAGCTCCTACAATGAGCAGTTCTTC.

The chain employs TRBV11-2 and TRBJ1-3; D not certain. The germline gives CDR1 SGHAT, CDR2 FQNNGV. Trimming cost V 7 bases and J 0 bases, with 16 bases left between them. The CDR3 sequence is 16 residues long. CDR3 DNA: TGTGCCAGCACCTTGAGCTCGATCCTCTCTGGAAACACCATATATTTT. Protein: CASTLSSILSGNTIYF. Variable domain in full (rest from reference TRBV11-2 and TRBJ1-3): EAGVAQSPRYKIIEKRQSVAFWCNPISGHATLYWYQQILGQGPKLLIQFQNNGVVDDSQLPKDRFSAERLKGVDSTLKIQPAKLEDSAVYLCASTLSSILSGNTIYFGEGSWLTVV.

The table lists this clonotype with a few counts. The CDR3 DNA sequence: TGTGCCAGCAGCTTAGGGAGATCAGCGGGACAGCTCACAGATACGCAGTATTTT. Its translation is CASSLGRSAGQLTDTQYF. The chain links TRBV7-9 to TRBJ2-3; perhaps D is TRBD1 or TRBD2 (7 bases each). This CDR3 has 18 residues. Germline V gene lookup returns CDR1 SEHNR and CDR2 FQNEAQ (reference sequence). With 1 base removed from V and 2 bases from J, the gap between germline ends came to 19 bases.

The rearrangement uses TRBV7-9 and TRBJ1-5; TRBD1 is a possible D gene (6 bases). Germline loops: CDR1 SEHNR, CDR2 FQNEAQ (reference sequence). The CDR3 sequence is 19 residues long. Trimming took off 1 base at V and 0 bases at J, with 19 bases between the two ends. The CDR3 loop reads CASSLVEGGSLYSNQPQHF. Written as DNA, the CDR3 is TGTGCCAGCAGCTTAGTCGAAGGGGGTTCCCTTTATAGCAATCAGCCCCAGCATTTT.

This chain connects TRBV15 to TRBJ2-3; D ambiguous. From germline, CDR1 is LNHNV and CDR2 YYDKDF (reference sequence). The V end lost 1 base, the J end lost 5 bases, and 10 bases lay between the germline ends. This CDR3 region has 14 residues. DNA for the CDR3: TGTGCCACCAGCAGAGCCTTGGGGATAGATACGCAGTATTTT. Amino acid sequence: CATSRALGIDTQYF.

This clonotype has just a few counts. The genes are TRBV12-3 or TRBV12-4 and TRBJ1-1; D is possibly TRBD1 (6 bases). V was shortened by 3 bases and J by 4 bases, with 12 bases between the two germline ends. The CDR3 is made up of 14 amino acids. In DNA form, the CDR3 reads TGTGCCAGCAGTTTTAGGCAGGGGCGCACTGAAGCTTTCTTT. This translates into CASSFRQGRTEAFF.

V gene TRBV19 combines with J gene TRBJ1-2, with D tentatively TRBD1 (5 bases). Germline lookup yields CDR1 LNHDA and CDR2 SQIVND (reference sequence). The CDR3 contains 14 residues. V was pared by 4 bases and J by 3 bases, with 12 bases between. CDR3 region: CASSTPGADYGYTF. The DNA for the CDR3 is TGTGCCAGTAGTACCCCCGGGGCGGACTATGGCTACACCTTC.

This clonotype was seen repeatedly, ten times or more. V and J are TRBV7-8 and TRBJ2-2, with D hard to call. Between the trimmed V and J ends, which lost 1 base and 0 bases, there was a span of 6 bases. Germline loops: CDR1 SGHVS, CDR2 FQNEAQ. CDR3 length equals 15 residues. The CDR3 DNA reads TGTGCCAGCAGCTTAGGAGCCTCGAACACCGGGGAGCTGTTTTTT. Translating it yields CASSLGASNTGELFF.

The gene calls are TRBV2 and TRBJ2-7; 10 bases are a match to TRBD1. Trimming took 6 bases from V and 7 from J; bases not matched to a gene: 12. The CDR3 covers 15 residues. The germline gives CDR1 SNHLY, CDR2 FYNNEI. For the CDR3, the DNA is TGTGCCAGCAGGACCGGGACAGGGGTCTTTCAGGAGCAGTACTTC. Translation: CASRTGTGVFQEQYF. The full variable domain, with the rest looked up from reference TRBV2 and TRBJ2-7, is EPEVTQTPSHQVTQMGQEVILRCVPISNHLYFYWYRQILGQKVEFLVSFYNNEISEKSEIFDDQFSVERPDGSNFTLKIRSTKLEDSAMYFCASRTGTGVFQEQYFGPGTRLTVT.

The V and J genes are TRBV20-1 and TRBJ2-1; 7 bases are a match to TRBD1. The germline V gene encodes CDR1 DFQATT and CDR2 SNEGSKA (reference sequence). V lost 0 bases to trimming and J lost 4 bases; unmatched junction nucleotides: 9. The CDR3 is 16 residues long. Here the CDR3 DNA reads TGCAGTGCTAGAGATCTGAAGACAGGGCCTTACAATGAGCAGTTCTTC. Amino acid sequence: CSARDLKTGPYNEQFF.

V and J are TRBV27 and TRBJ2-3; 11 bases line up with TRBD2. CDR3 length: 18 amino acids. Trimming at V came to 0 bases and at J to 3 bases, leaving 8 bases not matched to a gene. Germline V gene sequence: CDR1 MNHEY, CDR2 SMNVEV (reference sequence). CDR3 loop: CASSLSASGGTRTDTQYF. Written as DNA, the CDR3 is TGTGCCAGCAGTTTATCGGCTAGCGGGGGGACCCGGACAGATACGCAGTATTTT.

V and J are TRBV7-2 and TRBJ1-1; D is perhaps TRBD1 (5 bases). CDR1 is SGHTA and CDR2 is FQGNSA in the germline V gene. The CDR3 loop spans 14 amino acids. The V end was cut by 7 bases, the J end by 2 bases, with 14 bases between. The CDR3 here is CASTIGQVNTEAFF. In nucleotides, the CDR3 is TGTGCCAGCACCATCGGACAAGTTAACACTGAAGCTTTCTTT.

This sequence joins TRBV7-9 and TRBJ2-3; D remains unclear. There are 10 residues in the CDR3. Deletions cut 1 base from V and 14 bases from J, with 7 bases between. Germline V gene sequence: CDR1 SEHNR, CDR2 FQNEAQ (reference sequence). The CDR3, as DNA: TGTGCCAGCAGCTTAGTGGACCTGTATTTT. Its translation: CASSLVDLYF.

This clonotype was counted between two and nine times. V and J are TRBV20-1 and TRBJ2-3; 7 bases agree with TRBD1. V trimming: 7 bases; J trimming: 2 bases; junction bases outside the gene matches: 12. CDR3 length equals 15 residues. Germline V gives CDR1 DFQATT, CDR2 SNEGSKA (reference sequence). The CDR3 bases are TGCAGTGTCAGTTCAGGACAGGAGCTCACAGATACGCAGTATTTT. Its translation is CSVSSGQELTDTQYF.